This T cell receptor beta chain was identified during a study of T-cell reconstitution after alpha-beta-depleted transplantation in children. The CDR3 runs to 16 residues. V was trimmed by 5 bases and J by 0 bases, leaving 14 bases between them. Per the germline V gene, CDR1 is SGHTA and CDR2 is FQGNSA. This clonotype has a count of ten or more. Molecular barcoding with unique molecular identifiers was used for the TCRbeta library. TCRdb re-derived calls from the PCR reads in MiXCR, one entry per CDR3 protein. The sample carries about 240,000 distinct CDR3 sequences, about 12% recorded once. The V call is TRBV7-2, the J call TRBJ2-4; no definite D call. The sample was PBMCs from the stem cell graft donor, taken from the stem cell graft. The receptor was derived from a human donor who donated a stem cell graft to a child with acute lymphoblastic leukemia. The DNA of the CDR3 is TGTGCCAGCAGCCCCCGGAGCGCATCAGCCAAAAACATTCAGTACTTC. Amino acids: CASSPRSASAKNIQYF.